This T cell receptor (beta chain) derives from a study of shared clonotypes between healthy human individuals. Study results and limitations: Some naive CD4 clonotypes, roughly 5%, turned up in common across four donors. The sole specimen, blood, was sampled, and tissue repertoires likely differ.

Germline loops: CDR1 SGHAT, CDR2 FQNNGV. V gave up 2 bases and J gave up 5 bases, with 4 bases separating them. The CDR3 totals 11 residues. The naive CD8 population came from CD45RO-negative cells selected for CCR7, without terminally differentiated effector memory CD45RA+ cells. Healthy HIV-negative adults without recent acute infections or vaccinations served as donors. Donors comprised only Caucasian adults living in Nashville, Tennessee. As concerns this clone: Its antigen is as yet unknown.

Assay used: immunoSEQ multiplex PCR; TCRdb lists only in-frame clones, some missing. The table shows about 650,000 clones, with roughly 95% occurring only once. The sequence derives from a woman aged 25-40 years in good health. Sequencing was carried out using naive CD8+ T cells sorted from blood. The V and J genes are TRBV11-2 and TRBJ2-7; the D is unclear. The CDR3 DNA is TGTGCCAGCAGCTTACCCCACGAGCAGTACTTC. Its translation is CASSLPHEQYF.